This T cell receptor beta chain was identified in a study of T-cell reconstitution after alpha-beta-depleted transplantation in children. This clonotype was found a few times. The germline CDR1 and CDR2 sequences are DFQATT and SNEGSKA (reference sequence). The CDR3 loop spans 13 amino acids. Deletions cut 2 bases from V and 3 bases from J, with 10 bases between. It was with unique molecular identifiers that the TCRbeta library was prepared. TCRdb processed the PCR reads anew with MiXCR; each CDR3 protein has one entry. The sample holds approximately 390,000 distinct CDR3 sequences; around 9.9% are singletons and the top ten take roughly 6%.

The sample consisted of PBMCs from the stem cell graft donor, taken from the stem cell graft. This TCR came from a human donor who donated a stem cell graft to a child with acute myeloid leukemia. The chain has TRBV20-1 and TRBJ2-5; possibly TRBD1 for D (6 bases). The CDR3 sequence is CSARNDRKETQYF. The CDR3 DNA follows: TGCAGTGCTAGAAACGACAGGAAAGAGACCCAGTACTTC.